Here is one TCR beta chain with its context. No antigen is known for it. This record comes from a study of cytomegalovirus exposure and HLA in healthy donors. General study points: TCR beta chains numbering about 160 were designated cytomegalovirus-associated. Evidence from a later analysis indicated that most CMV-associated TCR beta chains looked HLA-restricted. An apparent linkage of common viral pathogens to several of the most significant clusters emerged in a later analysis.

CDR3 length: 13 residues. V lost 6 bases, J lost 5 bases, and 5 bases stayed unmatched. Per germline, CDR1 MNHEY and CDR2 SMNVEV (reference sequence). Primers: 60 Vbeta forward and 13 Jbeta reverse. Per the original data handling: A later analysis counted approximately 88 million unique TCR beta chains, some 11 million shared. Profiling relied on immunoSEQ multiplex PCR, and the TCRdb table lists in-frame clones only, not all of them. V and J calls plus clone size are reproduced from that table; the DNA served to infer D and trimming. The sample contains some 200,000 clones, 65% to 90% of which appear only once.

This clonotype was obtained from a man aged 40-50 years in good health and CMV-seropositive. The chain links TRBV27 to TRBJ1-1; 8 bases map to TRBD1. Sample: PBMCs. The CDR3 DNA follows: TGTGCCAGCAGATGGACAGGGCAAACTGAAGCTTTCTTT. As protein: CASRWTGQTEAFF.